The rows below give T cell receptor beta chains drawn from one sample of a study of blood T cell repertoires in COVID-19. Assay used: immunoSEQ multiplex PCR; TCRdb lists only in-frame clones, some missing. Of approximately 92,000 clones in the sample, around four fifths are singletons; the top ten hold around 3.3%. Sample: peripheral blood. The origin of the receptors is a man over 45 with acute or convalescent COVID-19. Both conserved end residues are part of each CDR3. A D gene is named only where the DNA matches it firmly. Rows give clone size only sometimes, using once, few, many, or a class for an expanded clone.

V gene: TRBV5-1
D gene: .
J gene: TRBJ2-1
clone size: .
CDR3 DNA: TGCGCCAGCAGCTTGGGGTATAGGGGGACCTACAATGAGCAGTTCTTC
CDR3 protein: CASSLGYRGTYNEQFF

V gene: TRBV3-1/TRBV3-2
D gene: .
J gene: TRBJ2-7
clone size: .
CDR3 DNA: TGTGCCAGCAGCCAAGGGACAGTTCTCTCCTACGAGCAGTACTTC
CDR3 protein: CASSQGTVLSYEQYF

V gene: TRBV5-1
D gene: TRBD1
J gene: TRBJ2-1
clone size: .
CDR3 DNA: TGCGCCAGCAGCTTGTATGGACAGGGGGGATACAATGAGCAGTTCTTC
CDR3 protein: CASSLYGQGGYNEQFF

V gene: TRBV6-2/TRBV6-3
D gene: .
J gene: TRBJ2-3
clone size: once
CDR3 DNA: TGTGCCAGCAGTTACTCGATCCGGGAACGGAGCACAGATACGCAGTATTTT
CDR3 protein: CASSYSIRERSTDTQYF

V gene: TRBV6-2/TRBV6-3
D gene: .
J gene: TRBJ2-5
clone size: .
CDR3 DNA: TGTGCCAGCAGTCGACAGAGAGAGACCCAGTACTTC
CDR3 protein: CASSRQRETQYF

V gene: TRBV28
D gene: .
J gene: TRBJ1-1
clone size: .
CDR3 DNA: TGTGCCAGCAGTTCAGGGTCGCTCGGTGAAGCTTTCTTT
CDR3 protein: CASSSGSLGEAFF

V gene: TRBV6-5
D gene: .
J gene: TRBJ2-2
clone size: .
CDR3 DNA: TGTGCCAGCAGACAACAGTATTTCCTCGCCGGGGAGCTGTTTTTT
CDR3 protein: CASRQQYFLAGELFF

V gene: TRBV19
D gene: .
J gene: TRBJ1-6
clone size: .
CDR3 DNA: TGTGCCAGTAGGGGGGGGACAACCTATTCACCCCTCCACTTT
CDR3 protein: CASRGGTTYSPLHF

V gene: TRBV5-5
D gene: TRBD2
J gene: TRBJ2-1
clone size: .
CDR3 DNA: TGTGCCAGCAGCTGGTCAGGAGCGGGAGGGTACAATGAGCAGTTCTTC
CDR3 protein: CASSWSGAGGYNEQFF

V gene: TRBV18
D gene: TRBD2
J gene: TRBJ2-7
clone size: once
CDR3 DNA: TGTGCCAGCTCATTGGGACTAGTGATCCCTGGCGAGCAGTACTTC
CDR3 protein: CASSLGLVIPGEQYF

V gene: TRBV7-7
D gene: TRBD2
J gene: TRBJ2-3
clone size: once
CDR3 DNA: TGTGCCAGCAGCTTAGCGATTGGCGGGGGGAAAGATACGCAGTATTTT
CDR3 protein: CASSLAIGGGKDTQYF

V gene: TRBV7-2
D gene: .
J gene: TRBJ1-5
clone size: .
CDR3 DNA: TGTGCCAGCAGCTGGGGGGGACTAGGCAATCAGCCCCAGCATTTT
CDR3 protein: CASSWGGLGNQPQHF

V gene: TRBV7-8
D gene: TRBD2
J gene: TRBJ2-1
clone size: .
CDR3 DNA: TGTGCCAGCAGCCCAAGAGAGCTAGCGGGAGCTGGCGAGCAGTTCTTC
CDR3 protein: CASSPRELAGAGEQFF

V gene: TRBV5-5
D gene: .
J gene: TRBJ2-5
clone size: .
CDR3 DNA: TGTGCCAGCAGCCCAGGTCAAGAGACCCAGTACTTC
CDR3 protein: CASSPGQETQYF

V gene: TRBV29-1
D gene: .
J gene: TRBJ1-2
clone size: .
CDR3 DNA: TGCAGCGTTGATAAGGGTCAGGGGAACTATGGCTACACCTTC
CDR3 protein: CSVDKGQGNYGYTF

V gene: TRBV6-6
D gene: .
J gene: TRBJ1-5
clone size: .
CDR3 DNA: TGTGCCAGCAACCGAGGAGATAGACAGTTCAATCAGCCCCAGCATTTT
CDR3 protein: CASNRGDRQFNQPQHF

V gene: TRBV6-5
D gene: .
J gene: TRBJ2-3
clone size: .
CDR3 DNA: TGTGCCAGCAGATTACAGGGGGGGCGCGCAGATACGCAGTATTTT
CDR3 protein: CASRLQGGRADTQYF

V gene: TRBV24-1
D gene: .
J gene: TRBJ2-5
clone size: .
CDR3 DNA: TGTGCCACCAGTGATCCGGGGGAGACCCAGTACTTC
CDR3 protein: CATSDPGETQYF

V gene: TRBV5-4
D gene: TRBD1
J gene: TRBJ1-1
clone size: .
CDR3 DNA: TGTGCCAGCAGCACGGGACAGGGAGCGGGTGAAGCTTTCTTT
CDR3 protein: CASSTGQGAGEAFF

V gene: TRBV30
D gene: .
J gene: TRBJ2-7
clone size: .
CDR3 DNA: TGTGCCTGGACCTCCCTCAGCTCCTACGAGCAGTACTTC
CDR3 protein: CAWTSLSSYEQYF

V gene: TRBV19
D gene: TRBD2
J gene: TRBJ2-1
clone size: once
CDR3 DNA: TGTGCCAGTGCCGCTCGGGGGGGAGGCTACAATGAGCAGTTCTTC
CDR3 protein: CASAARGGGYNEQFF

V gene: TRBV19
D gene: TRBD1
J gene: TRBJ1-5
clone size: .
CDR3 DNA: TGTGCCAGTAACGTGAGACAGGGCCTAGGGAATCAGCCCCAGCATTTT
CDR3 protein: CASNVRQGLGNQPQHF

V gene: TRBV11-2
D gene: TRBD2
J gene: TRBJ2-2
clone size: .
CDR3 DNA: TGTGCCAGCAGCTGGGGGACTAGCGGGAGAAGTAGCACCGGGGAGCTGTTTTTT
CDR3 protein: CASSWGTSGRSSTGELFF

V gene: TRBV11-2
D gene: .
J gene: TRBJ1-5
clone size: .
CDR3 DNA: TGTGCCAGCAGCTTAGACCGGAGGGGCCATCAGCCCCAGCATTTT
CDR3 protein: CASSLDRRGHQPQHF

V gene: TRBV3-1/TRBV3-2
D gene: .
J gene: TRBJ1-1
clone size: .
CDR3 DNA: TGTGCCAGCAGCCCAGCAGGCCCTTGGCATGGTGAGAACACTGAAGCTTTCTTT
CDR3 protein: CASSPAGPWHGENTEAFF

V gene: TRBV18
D gene: TRBD1
J gene: TRBJ2-5
clone size: .
CDR3 DNA: TGTGCCAGCTCGCTACAGGGGGACCAAGAGACCCAGTACTTC
CDR3 protein: CASSLQGDQETQYF

V gene: TRBV19
D gene: TRBD1
J gene: TRBJ2-2
clone size: .
CDR3 DNA: TGTGCCAGTAGTAGGTGGGACAGGGGCGCGAACACCGGGGAGCTGTTTTTT
CDR3 protein: CASSRWDRGANTGELFF

V gene: TRBV29-1
D gene: .
J gene: TRBJ2-5
clone size: .
CDR3 DNA: TGCAGCGTTGAGTCTAGGTACTTC
CDR3 protein: CSVESRYF

V gene: TRBV28
D gene: .
J gene: TRBJ1-2
clone size: few
CDR3 DNA: TGTGCCAGCGTTACAGGGTACGAGGGCTACACCTTC
CDR3 protein: CASVTGYEGYTF

V gene: TRBV30
D gene: TRBD1
J gene: TRBJ1-1
clone size: .
CDR3 DNA: TGTGCCTGGAGCGTACAGGGGGACGCAGGGGCTTTCTTT
CDR3 protein: CAWSVQGDAGAFF

V gene: TRBV5-6
D gene: .
J gene: TRBJ1-5
clone size: .
CDR3 DNA: TGTGCCAGCAGCTTGGGGTCTGGGAGGCCCCAGCATTTT
CDR3 protein: CASSLGSGRPQHF

V gene: TRBV6-4
D gene: .
J gene: TRBJ2-3
clone size: .
CDR3 DNA: TGTGCCAGCAGCCCCCCAACTAGCAAGGATTTT
CDR3 protein: CASSPPTSKDF

V gene: TRBV21-1
D gene: .
J gene: TRBJ2-7
clone size: .
CDR3 DNA: TGTGCCAGCAGCAGAATCCACTCCTTC
CDR3 protein: CASSRIHSF

V gene: TRBV6-5
D gene: TRBD1
J gene: TRBJ1-5
clone size: .
CDR3 DNA: TGTGCCAGCAGTTTTGGCGGACAGGGACCGGGGCAGCCCCAGCATTTT
CDR3 protein: CASSFGGQGPGQPQHF

V gene: TRBV28
D gene: .
J gene: TRBJ1-1
clone size: .
CDR3 DNA: TGTGCCAGCAGTCTTTATCGGAACACTGAAGCTTTCTTT
CDR3 protein: CASSLYRNTEAFF

V gene: TRBV18
D gene: TRBD1
J gene: TRBJ1-2
clone size: once
CDR3 DNA: TGTGCCAGCTCACCACCCCGGACAGGGGGCAACTATGGCTACACCTTC
CDR3 protein: CASSPPRTGGNYGYTF

V gene: TRBV7-2
D gene: TRBD2
J gene: TRBJ2-7
clone size: .
CDR3 DNA: TGTGCCAGCAGCTACCTCGCTAGCGGGGTATACGAGCAGTACTTC
CDR3 protein: CASSYLASGVYEQYF

V gene: TRBV18
D gene: TRBD2
J gene: TRBJ2-5
clone size: .
CDR3 DNA: TGTGCCAGCTCACCAGGGACTAGCGGGATACAAGAGACCCAGTACTTC
CDR3 protein: CASSPGTSGIQETQYF

V gene: TRBV6-5
D gene: .
J gene: TRBJ1-1
clone size: .
CDR3 DNA: TGTGCCAGCAGTCACGAACAGGGTCGCACTGAAGCTTTCTTT
CDR3 protein: CASSHEQGRTEAFF

V gene: TRBV7-9
D gene: .
J gene: TRBJ2-5
clone size: .
CDR3 DNA: TGTGCCAGCAGCTTAGGGGACTGGAAAGAGGAGACCCAGTACTTC
CDR3 protein: CASSLGDWKEETQYF

V gene: TRBV9
D gene: TRBD2
J gene: TRBJ2-7
clone size: .
CDR3 DNA: TGTGCCAGCAGCGTAGCTAGCGGGAGTTACGAGCAGTACTTC
CDR3 protein: CASSVASGSYEQYF

V gene: TRBV6-2/TRBV6-3
D gene: TRBD1
J gene: TRBJ1-2
clone size: .
CDR3 DNA: TGTGCCAGCAGTGCAGCCGGGACAGGGGGTCGTGGATATGGCTACACCTTC
CDR3 protein: CASSAAGTGGRGYGYTF

V gene: TRBV29-1
D gene: TRBD1
J gene: TRBJ1-5
clone size: .
CDR3 DNA: TGCAGCGTTTCTTTCAGGGGGACCGACTATAGCAATCAGCCCCAGCATTTT
CDR3 protein: CSVSFRGTDYSNQPQHF

V gene: TRBV18
D gene: .
J gene: TRBJ2-3
clone size: .
CDR3 DNA: TGTGCCAGCTCACCGGACACGGATACGCAGTATTTT
CDR3 protein: CASSPDTDTQYF

V gene: TRBV7-9
D gene: TRBD2
J gene: TRBJ2-6
clone size: once
CDR3 DNA: TGTGCCAGCAGCCCGGGGACTAGCGGGAGGTCTGGGGCCAACGTCCTGACTTTC
CDR3 protein: CASSPGTSGRSGANVLTF

V gene: TRBV28
D gene: .
J gene: TRBJ1-1
clone size: .
CDR3 DNA: TGTGCCAGCAGTTTAGACACGCAGAACACTGAAGCTTTCTTT
CDR3 protein: CASSLDTQNTEAFF

V gene: TRBV30
D gene: .
J gene: TRBJ2-7
clone size: .
CDR3 DNA: TGTGCCTGGAGTGTGGGGGCGCGGAACGAGCAGTACTTC
CDR3 protein: CAWSVGARNEQYF

V gene: TRBV6-1
D gene: .
J gene: TRBJ1-2
clone size: .
CDR3 DNA: TGTGCCAGCAGTGAGGCACTTCCTTCCGGAGGCTATGGCTACACCTTC
CDR3 protein: CASSEALPSGGYGYTF

V gene: TRBV29-1
D gene: .
J gene: TRBJ1-1
clone size: .
CDR3 DNA: TGCAGCGCCAACGCGTTGACCGGGGTGGGGGGACCTGAAGCTTTCTTT
CDR3 protein: CSANALTGVGGPEAFF

V gene: TRBV3-1/TRBV3-2
D gene: TRBD2
J gene: TRBJ2-7
clone size: .
CDR3 DNA: TGTGCCAGCAGCCAAGATAACAGGGGACTAGCGGACTATAGCTCCTACGAGCAGTACTTC
CDR3 protein: CASSQDNRGLADYSSYEQYF

V gene: TRBV5-1
D gene: TRBD1
J gene: TRBJ2-3
clone size: .
CDR3 DNA: TGCGCCAGCAGCTTGGGACAGGGACCAGATACGCAGTATTTT
CDR3 protein: CASSLGQGPDTQYF